The 13 T cell receptor beta chains in this list originate from one sample, sequenced in a study of blood T cell repertoires in COVID-19. Measured with immunoSEQ multiplex PCR; TCRdb has only the in-frame clones, and not every one. Of about 350,000 clones listed, almost 90% are singletons. Material for sequencing was PBMCs or T cells enriched from blood (not recorded which). Receptor source: a woman in her 30s who had been exposed to COVID-19.

This chain joins TRBV2 and TRBJ2-5; 12 bases are a match to TRBD2. The CDR3 runs to 14 residues. The germline gives CDR1 SNHLY, CDR2 FYNNEI. J lost 5 bases, V lost 6 bases, and 4 bases had no gene match. This CDR3 reads CASSASGRVETQYF. CDR3 nucleotides: TGTGCCAGCAGCGCTAGCGGGAGGGTTGAGACCCAGTACTTC. Variable domain in full (rest from reference TRBV2 and TRBJ2-5): EPEVTQTPSHQVTQMGQEVILRCVPISNHLYFYWYRQILGQKVEFLVSFYNNEISEKSEIFDDQFSVERPDGSNFTLKIRSTKLEDSAMYFCASSASGRVETQYFGPGTRLLVL.

The chain uses TRBV18 and TRBJ1-1; 8 nucleotides agree with TRBD1. The CDR3 is 16 amino acids. Trimming at V came to 1 base and at J to 3 bases, leaving 7 bases not matched to a gene. Germline V gene sequence: CDR1 KGHSH, CDR2 LQKENI. The CDR3 sequence: CASSPRTGSKDTEAFF. The CDR3 DNA is TGTGCCAGCTCACCACGGACAGGGAGCAAGGACACTGAAGCTTTCTTT.

J is TRBJ2-5 and V is TRBV6-5; D unclear. Germline V gives CDR1 MNHEY, CDR2 SVGAGI. The CDR3 runs 14 residues. Trimming stripped 3 bases from V and 5 bases from J, with 13 bases between. The CDR3 loop reads CASSYSNSGETQYF. The CDR3 coding sequence is TGTGCCAGCAGTTATTCTAATTCCGGGGAGACCCAGTACTTC.

V is TRBV27 and J is TRBJ2-5, with 16 bases lining up with TRBD2. Trimming took 8 bases from V and 5 from J; bases not matched to a gene: 8. Germline V gene sequence: CDR1 MNHEY, CDR2 SMNVEV (reference sequence). The CDR3 consists of 16 residues. CDR3 in amino acids: CASWGLAGGPFETQYF. CDR3 DNA sequence: TGTGCCAGCTGGGGACTAGCGGGAGGGCCTTTTGAGACCCAGTACTTC.

This CDR3 is CASSSTLWENSYNEQFF. The CDR3 region has the DNA TGTGCCAGCAGTTCGACCCTCTGGGAGAACTCCTACAATGAGCAGTTCTTC. V is TRBV28 and J is TRBJ2-1, with a tentative D call TRBD2 (5 bases). This CDR3 contains 17 residues. Trimming cost V 4 bases and J 0 bases, with 16 bases left between them. CDR1 is MDHEN and CDR2 is SYDVKM in the germline V gene. Supplemented by reference TRBV28 and TRBJ2-1, the full variable domain reads DVKVTQSSRYLVKRTGEKVFLECVQDMDHENMFWYRQDPGLGLRLIYFSYDVKMKEKGDIPEGYSVSREKKERFSLILESASTNQTSMYLCASSSTLWENSYNEQFFGPGTRLTVL.

CDR3 nucleotides: TGTGCCAGCGGAACCGAGCCATCTGGGACTAGCTTCGTCCACGAGCAGTACTTC. Amino acid sequence: CASGTEPSGTSFVHEQYF. The rearrangement links TRBV21-1 to TRBJ2-7; TRBD2 is the table's D call and was not checked against the DNA. TRBV21-1 is designated a pseudogene. This CDR3 spans 18 amino acids.

The chain carries TRBV20-1 and TRBJ2-5, with 8 bases aligning to TRBD2. The CDR3 has 13 amino acids. With 3 bases clipped from V and 5 bases from J, the junction kept 5 bases outside the gene matches. Germline V CDR1 and CDR2: DFQATT, SNEGSKA (reference sequence). CDR3 amino acids: CSASSGDWETQYF. CDR3 nucleotides: TGCAGTGCTAGTAGCGGGGATTGGGAGACCCAGTACTTC.

V gene TRBV11-2 combines with J gene TRBJ2-2, with D unresolved. V was pared by 4 bases and J by 0 bases, with 15 bases between. Per the germline V gene, CDR1 is SGHAT and CDR2 is FQNNGV. This CDR3 is built from 17 residues. For the CDR3, the DNA is TGTGCCAGCAGCTACCTCGGGTCCAGCGCGAACACCGGGGAGCTGTTTTTT. Its translation: CASSYLGSSANTGELFF.

The chain couples TRBV30 to TRBJ2-1, with D possibly TRBD1 on 6 matching bases. Germline CDR1 is GTSNPN and CDR2 is SVGIG (reference sequence). The V end lost 4 bases, the J end lost 0 bases, and 10 bases lay between the germline ends. This CDR3 is 14 amino acids long. As DNA, the CDR3 is TGTGCCTGGACCTACAGGGACTCCTACAATGAGCAGTTCTTC. It encodes CAWTYRDSYNEQFF.

The rearrangement uses TRBV3-1 (or the pseudogene TRBV3-2) and TRBJ1-2, with unresolved D. Trimming pared 0 bases from V and 2 bases from J, leaving 4 bases between. CDR1 is LGHDT and CDR2 is YNNKEL in the germline V gene (reference sequence). This CDR3 is 13 amino acids long. CDR3 DNA sequence: TGTGCCAGCAGCCAAGATCGGAACTATGGCTACACCTTC. It specifies CASSQDRNYGYTF.

The rearrangement joins TRBV3-1 (or the pseudogene TRBV3-2) to TRBJ1-4; maybe TRBD1 (6 bases). Germline loops: CDR1 LGHDT, CDR2 YNNKEL (reference sequence). V lost 4 bases and J lost 1, with 7 bases in between. This CDR3 is built from 14 residues. CDR3 nucleotides: TGTGCCAGCAGCCTACAGGGAACTAATGAAAAACTGTTTTTT. It specifies CASSLQGTNEKLFF.

This clone was counted a single time. This sequence joins TRBV14 and TRBJ1-1; TRBD1 might be the D (6 bases). Between the trimmed V and J ends, which lost 7 bases and 0 bases, there was a span of 15 bases. Germline lookup yields CDR1 SGHDN and CDR2 FVKESK. This CDR3 is built from 15 residues. The CDR3 coding sequence is TGTGCCAGCACCCTAGCGGGGGCCATGAACACTGAAGCTTTCTTT. Its protein is CASTLAGAMNTEAFF.

CDR3 in amino acids: CASLQAPYEQYF. CDR3 in DNA: TGTGCCAGTCTCCAGGCACCCTACGAGCAGTACTTC. V usage is TRBV6-5 and J usage is TRBJ2-7, with D uncertain. The V gene lost 9 bases and the J gene lost 2 bases, with 11 bases spanning the gap. This CDR3 has 12 residues. In germline, CDR1 is MNHEY, CDR2 SVGAGI.